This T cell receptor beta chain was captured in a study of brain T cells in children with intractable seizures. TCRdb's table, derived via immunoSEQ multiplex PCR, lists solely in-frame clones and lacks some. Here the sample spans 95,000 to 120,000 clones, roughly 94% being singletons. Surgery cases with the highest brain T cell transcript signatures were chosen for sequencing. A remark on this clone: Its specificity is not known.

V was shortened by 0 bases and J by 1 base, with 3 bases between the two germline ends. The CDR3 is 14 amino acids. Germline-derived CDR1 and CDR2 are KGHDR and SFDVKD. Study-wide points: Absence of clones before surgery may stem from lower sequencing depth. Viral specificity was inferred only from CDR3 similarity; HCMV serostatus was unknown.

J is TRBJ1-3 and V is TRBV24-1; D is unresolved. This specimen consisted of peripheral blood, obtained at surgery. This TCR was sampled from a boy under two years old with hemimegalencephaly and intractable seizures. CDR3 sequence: CATSDLSSGNTIYF. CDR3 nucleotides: TGTGCCACCAGTGATTTGTCGTCTGGAAACACCATATATTTT.